This TCR beta chain was recorded in a study of Ad26.COV2.S vaccination and SARS-CoV-2 variants. A note on this clone: Its specificity is not known.

Regarding the study as a whole: Reports say spike-specific CD8+ and CD4+ T cell responses covered substantial breadth after vaccination. Among vaccine recipients, spike-specific TCR breadth exceeded that of placebo recipients.

Germline CDR1 reads KGHDR; CDR2 reads SFDVKD. V was cut by 5 bases and J by 5 bases, with 6 bases left in between. CDR3 size: 11 residues. Here immunoSEQ multiplex PCR was the method, and the copy in TCRdb shows in-frame clones only, minus some. The sample has some 640,000 clones; 89% are singletons. The treatment: 19 received Ad26.COV2.S at low or high dose, single or two shots; about 5 received placebo; per-sample allocation not given. The samples date from day 63 after the first vaccine or placebo injection. The V and J genes are TRBV24-1 and TRBJ2-7, with D hard to call. This TCR was sampled from a person aged 18-60 years who received the Ad26.COV2.S COVID-19 vaccine or a placebo. The material was peripheral blood, obtained in a trial of Ad26.COV2.S vaccine versus placebo. CDR3 in DNA: TGTGCCACCAGTGGGGGTGACGAGCAGTACTTC. It translates to CATSGGDEQYF.